The 23 T cell receptor beta chains below were found in one sample sequenced in a study of beta chain features in type 1 diabetes. The whole isolated RNA underwent reverse transcription, so sequencing captured expressed TCRB transcripts. The data were produced by immunoSEQ multiplex PCR, yet TCRdb's version contains in-frame clones alone and is incomplete. The table includes some 250,000 clones, 25% to 35% detected once. Sequences were obtained from central memory CD4+ T cells from blood. Every receptor here comes from a man under 40 in good health.

A note on this clone: In the same sample, other DNA sequences code for this CDR3. This chain uses TRBV7-2 with TRBJ2-7; 7 nucleotides match TRBD2. The trim removed 3 bases at V and 3 bases at J, leaving 2 bases unmatched. This CDR3 spans 13 amino acids. Germline V gives CDR1 SGHTA, CDR2 FQGNSA. In DNA form, the CDR3 reads TGTGCCAGCAGCTTGACTAGCAGCTACGAGCAGTACTTC. Amino acid sequence: CASSLTSSYEQYF.

V and J are TRBV7-2 and TRBJ2-1, with 12 bases fitting TRBD2. Trimming removed 2 bases from V and 9 bases from J; junction bases left unmatched: 8. This CDR3 spans 16 amino acids. In germline, CDR1 is SGHTA, CDR2 FQGNSA. The CDR3 sequence is CASSLLGLAGGGEQFF. CDR3 sequence (DNA): TGTGCCAGCAGCTTACTAGGGCTAGCGGGAGGGGGTGAGCAGTTCTTC. The full variable domain, with the rest looked up from reference TRBV7-2 and TRBJ2-1, is GAGVSQSPSNKVTEKGKDVELRCDPISGHTALYWYRQSLGQGLEFLIYFQGNSAPDKSGLPSDRFSAERTGGSVSTLTIQRTQQEDSAVYLCASSLLGLAGGGEQFFGPGTRLTVL.

The V call is TRBV7-2, the J call TRBJ2-3, with D possibly called TRBD1 or TRBD2 (6 bases each). This CDR3 is built from 15 residues. CDR1 is SGHTA, CDR2 FQGNSA, per germline. V dropped 1 base and J dropped 6 bases, with 14 bases sitting between them. CDR3 DNA sequence: TGTGCCAGCAGCTTAGAGGGGGGCCTCGGGGATACGCAGTATTTT. This translates into CASSLEGGLGDTQYF.

As for this clone: Additional DNA sequences in this sample encode the identical CDR3. The rearrangement uses TRBV6-1 and TRBJ2-5; D gene unclear. Trimming removed 5 bases from V and 2 bases from J, with 3 bases in between. The CDR3 consists of 11 residues. The V gene's germline CDR1 is MNHNS and CDR2 SASEGT. The CDR3 coding sequence is TGTGCCAGCAGTCGGCAAGAGACCCAGTACTTC. This codes for CASSRQETQYF.

As to this clone: Other DNA sequences in the same sample also yield this CDR3. The chain employs TRBV2 and TRBJ2-1; 13 bases align to TRBD2. The V segment lost 3 bases and the J segment 4 bases; nucleotides outside the gene matches: 0. The CDR3 loop spans 15 amino acids. CDR1 is SNHLY and CDR2 is FYNNEI in the germline V gene. The CDR3 region is CASSEGLAGYNEQFF. CDR3 nucleotides: TGTGCCAGCAGTGAGGGACTAGCGGGGTACAATGAGCAGTTCTTC.

The chain uses TRBV7-2 and TRBJ1-1; D unresolved. This CDR3 contains 13 residues. Germline V gene lookup returns CDR1 SGHTA and CDR2 FQGNSA. Trimming took off 0 bases at V and 4 bases at J, with 6 bases between the two ends. CDR3 sequence reads: CASSLAGFTEAFF. CDR3 DNA sequence: TGTGCCAGCAGCTTAGCTGGTTTCACTGAAGCTTTCTTT.

This clone was seen a few times. The rearrangement uses TRBV18 and TRBJ2-5, with D unresolved. V was cut by 0 bases and J by 1 base, with 12 bases left in between. CDR1 is KGHSH and CDR2 is LQKENI in the germline V gene. CDR3 size: 16 residues. The CDR3 reads CASSPPGSAGQETQYF. The DNA of the CDR3 is TGTGCCAGCTCACCACCGGGGTCGGCTGGCCAAGAGACCCAGTACTTC.

The chain has TRBV2 and TRBJ2-1; the D is unclear. V lost 6 bases and J 1 base, leaving 13 bases between the germline ends. Germline loops: CDR1 SNHLY, CDR2 FYNNEI. The CDR3 is 15 amino acids. This CDR3 is CASSPSPISYNEQFF. CDR3 DNA: TGTGCCAGCAGCCCAAGTCCAATATCCTACAATGAGCAGTTCTTC.

V and J are TRBV7-9 and TRBJ1-2; no definite D call. The CDR3 covers 11 residues. Trimming pared 5 bases from V and 0 bases from J, leaving 1 base between. Germline V gives CDR1 SEHNR, CDR2 FQNEAQ (reference sequence). Written as DNA, the CDR3 is TGTGCCAGCAGCGCTAACTATGGCTACACCTTC. Residues: CASSANYGYTF.

The chain uses TRBV11-2 and TRBJ2-7, with D perhaps TRBD2 (5 bases). V lost 6 bases to trimming and J lost 7 bases, with 10 bases between them. The CDR3 spans 11 residues. Germline CDR1 is SGHAT and CDR2 is FQNNGV. The CDR3 DNA reads as TGTGCCAGCAGTCAGCGGTGGGAGCAGTACTTC. Residues: CASSQRWEQYF. The full variable domain, completed using reference TRBV11-2 and TRBJ2-7, is EAGVAQSPRYKIIEKRQSVAFWCNPISGHATLYWYQQILGQGPKLLIQFQNNGVVDDSQLPKDRFSAERLKGVDSTLKIQPAKLEDSAVYLCASSQRWEQYFGPGTRLTVT.

There are many counts of this clone. V usage is TRBV28 and J usage is TRBJ2-1; 7 positions match TRBD1. V trimming: 5 bases; J trimming: 8 bases; junction bases outside the gene matches: 9. The length of the CDR3 is 14 residues. The germline CDR1 and CDR2 sequences are MDHEN and SYDVKM. The CDR3 sequence: CASSLPTGLDEQFF. In DNA form, the CDR3 reads TGTGCCAGCAGTCTTCCGACAGGGCTGGATGAGCAGTTCTTC.

CDR3: CASSQESVGSGDTQYF. The DNA for the CDR3 is TGTGCCAGCAGCCAAGAAAGTGTGGGAAGTGGGGATACGCAGTATTTT. The chain recombines TRBV4-2 with TRBJ2-3; D ambiguous. Trimming removed 0 bases at V and 6 bases at J, with 16 bases between. There are 16 residues in the CDR3. Per germline, CDR1 LGHNA and CDR2 YNFKEQ.

The chain carries TRBV30 and TRBJ1-4; D perhaps matches TRBD1 (5 bases). CDR1 is GTSNPN and CDR2 is SVGIG in the germline V gene (reference sequence). This CDR3 comprises 12 residues. V dropped 3 bases and J dropped 8 bases, with 10 bases sitting between them. CDR3 nucleotide sequence: TGTGCCTGGAGCGGGGGTTCGGAAAAACTGTTTTTT. Amino acids: CAWSGGSEKLFF.

The chain employs TRBV11-2 and TRBJ1-6; the D is unclear. Germline V lookup: CDR1 SGHAT, CDR2 FQNNGV. This CDR3 has 16 amino acids. Trimming took 0 bases from V and 7 from J, leaving 13 bases between them. The CDR3 bases are TGTGCCAGCAGCTTAGATGTGGTAGGGAGCAATTCACCCCTCCACTTT. The encoded protein is CASSLDVVGSNSPLHF. The full variable domain, its missing parts supplied by reference TRBV11-2 and TRBJ1-6, is EAGVAQSPRYKIIEKRQSVAFWCNPISGHATLYWYQQILGQGPKLLIQFQNNGVVDDSQLPKDRFSAERLKGVDSTLKIQPAKLEDSAVYLCASSLDVVGSNSPLHFGNGTRLTVT.

This chain joins TRBV29-1 and TRBJ2-5; D is unresolved. Trimming left V 7 bases short and J 5 bases short, with 17 bases between. The CDR3 is made up of 13 amino acids. Germline-derived CDR1 and CDR2 are SQVTM and ANQGSEA. CDR3 residues: CSGVLGLGETQYF. CDR3 DNA: TGCAGCGGTGTTTTGGGTCTGGGGGAGACCCAGTACTTC.

V gene TRBV5-4 combines with J gene TRBJ2-7, with D perhaps TRBD2 (5 bases). Germline CDR1 and CDR2: SGHNT and YYREEE (reference sequence). The CDR3 extends over 13 amino acids. V lost 0 bases and J lost 6, with 10 bases in between. DNA of the CDR3: TGTGCCAGCAGCTTGGATTCCCGGGGCGAGCAGTACTTC. Its translation: CASSLDSRGEQYF.

This chain links TRBV10-3 with TRBJ2-3; 8 bases fit TRBD2. V gave up 7 bases and J gave up 4 bases; unmatched junction bases: 1. This CDR3 spans 12 amino acids. The germline V gene encodes CDR1 ENHRY and CDR2 SYGVKD. CDR3: CAITGGADTQYF. CDR3 nucleotides: TGTGCCATCACCGGGGGGGCAGATACGCAGTATTTT.

With respect to this clone: A read error may produce the germline difference seen at one junction end. The chain is built from TRBV13 and TRBJ2-6; maybe TRBD2 (5 bases). CDR1 and CDR2 from the germline V gene are PRHDT and FYEKMQ (reference sequence). This CDR3 has 18 residues. DNA for the CDR3: TGTGCCAGCAGGACCTTTGAGCTGAGTACAAAGGCGGGCCAACGTCCTGATTTC. Protein sequence: CASRTFELSTKAGQRPDF.

V gene TRBV14 combines with J gene TRBJ1-4, with D possibly being TRBD1 (5 bases). CDR3 length: 18 residues. Germline V lookup: CDR1 SGHDN, CDR2 FVKESK. The V gene lost 5 bases and the J gene lost 0 bases, with 19 bases spanning the gap. CDR3 sequence (DNA): TGTGCCAGCAGCATGGAAGGTCCGGGGCGAGCAACTAATGAAAAACTGTTTTTT. Translation gives CASSMEGPGRATNEKLFF.

This clone was seen only a few times. The chain is built from TRBV15 and TRBJ2-1; 7 bases fit TRBD2. Germline lookup yields CDR1 LNHNV and CDR2 YYDKDF (reference sequence). J was trimmed by 9 bases and V by 2 bases; bases with no gene match: 7. CDR3 length equals 14 residues. As DNA, the CDR3 is TGTGCCACCAGCAGACCGGTAGGGACTACTGAGCAGTTCTTC. It translates to CATSRPVGTTEQFF.

This chain uses TRBV29-1 with TRBJ2-1; TRBD1 is a possible D gene (5 bases). Germline-derived CDR1 and CDR2 are SQVTM and ANQGSEA. V lost 5 bases and J lost 9, with 14 bases in between. The CDR3 totals 12 residues. CDR3 nucleotide sequence: TGCAGCGTTACAAGGGGCCCTAGTGAGCAGTTCTTC. This gives the protein CSVTRGPSEQFF.

With regard to this clone: This CDR3 is also generated by other DNA sequences in the sample. This chain connects TRBV9 to TRBJ2-5; D gene ambiguous. This CDR3 has 13 residues. In germline, CDR1 is SGDLS, CDR2 YYNGEE. Trimming pared 2 bases from V and 1 base from J, leaving 6 bases between. The CDR3 spells CASSVGLQETQYF. The CDR3 nucleotides are TGTGCCAGCAGCGTTGGCCTCCAAGAGACCCAGTACTTC.

This chain joins TRBV29-1 and TRBJ2-5; 7 positions agree with TRBD2. Germline-derived CDR1 and CDR2 are SQVTM and ANQGSEA. The CDR3 contains 12 residues. With V trimmed by 2 bases and J by 6 bases, 3 bases remained unmatched. CDR3 DNA sequence: TGCAGCGTTGAAAGACTAGCAAAGACCCAGTACTTC. This gives the protein CSVERLAKTQYF.